The 22 T cell receptor beta chains presented below share a single source sample, sequenced in a study of blood T cell repertoires in COVID-19. The repertoire was sequenced with immunoSEQ multiplex PCR; TCRdb's copy has only in-frame clones and lacks some. The repertoire holds around 130,000 clones, approximately 77% seen once, with around 18% in the top ten. The specimen sequenced was peripheral blood. The source is a man older than 75 with acute or convalescent COVID-19.

The rearrangement uses TRBV5-4 and TRBJ1-1, with 8 bases identical to TRBD1. J was trimmed by 4 bases and V by 3 bases; bases with no gene match: 5. Germline lookup yields CDR1 SGHNT and CDR2 YYREEE (reference sequence). This CDR3 region has 14 residues. In nucleotides, the CDR3 is TGTGCCAGCAGCTCTACAGGGGGTCGCACTGAAGCTTTCTTT. It encodes CASSSTGGRTEAFF.

V and J are TRBV4-2 and TRBJ2-7; 7 bases align to TRBD2. This CDR3 is 17 amino acids long. Germline V gene data show CDR1 as LGHNA and CDR2 as YNFKEQ. After removal of 0 bases from V and 2 bases from J, the junction contained 10 bases not matched to a gene. Written as DNA, the CDR3 is TGTGCCAGCAGCCAAGATTTATTCACGGGGGGACCCTACGAGCAGTACTTC. Protein product: CASSQDLFTGGPYEQYF.

The CDR3 loop reads CASSIGGESWQPQHF. CDR3 in DNA: TGTGCCAGTAGTATAGGCGGGGAATCGTGGCAGCCCCAGCATTTT. V usage is TRBV19 and J usage is TRBJ1-5; D is undetermined. Germline V CDR1 and CDR2: LNHDA, SQIVND (reference sequence). The ends were cut back, 1 base at V and 7 bases at J, with 14 bases in the middle. The length of the CDR3 is 15 residues.

The rearrangement links TRBV5-1 to TRBJ2-5; D might be TRBD1 (6 bases). V was clipped by 0 bases and J by 2 bases, with 11 bases between them. Germline values: CDR1 SGHRS, CDR2 YFSETQ. The length of the CDR3 is 15 residues. The DNA for the CDR3 is TGCGCCAGCAGCTTGGATACAGGGCCGCAAGAGACCCAGTACTTC. Amino acid sequence: CASSLDTGPQETQYF.

This clone showed up just a few times. V usage is TRBV11-2 and J usage is TRBJ2-5; 8 bases are a match to TRBD1. This CDR3 comprises 12 residues. Germline V lookup: CDR1 SGHAT, CDR2 FQNNGV. Germline trimming cut 4 bases from V and 5 bases from J; bases unmatched to any gene: 0. The CDR3 protein is CASSWDRETQYF. In nucleotides, the CDR3 is TGTGCCAGCAGCTGGGACAGGGAGACCCAGTACTTC.

This rearrangement joins TRBV7-2 to TRBJ1-5; D is possibly TRBD1 (6 bases). Germline V gene data show CDR1 as SGHTA and CDR2 as FQGNSA. The length of the CDR3 is 17 residues. Trimming left V 5 bases short and J 6 bases short, with 23 bases between. The CDR3 DNA sequence: TGTGCCAGCAGCCCTTGGACAGATTTTATGACTTTTCAGCCCCAGCATTTT. It translates to CASSPWTDFMTFQPQHF.

The V gene is TRBV5-4, the J gene TRBJ2-1; maybe TRBD1 (6 bases). The CDR3 contains 14 residues. Germline loops: CDR1 SGHNT, CDR2 YYREEE (reference sequence). V lost 5 bases and J 7 bases, leaving 16 bases between the germline ends. This CDR3 reads CASSYRVIGNEQFF. In nucleotides, the CDR3 is TGTGCCAGCAGTTACAGGGTGATCGGGAATGAGCAGTTCTTC.

This clone was counted a few times. The rearrangement uses TRBV6-5 and TRBJ1-3; 9 positions agree with TRBD1. V was clipped by 6 bases and J by 3 bases; unmatched bases: 3. The CDR3 runs to 14 residues. CDR1 is MNHEY and CDR2 is SVGAGI in the germline V gene. The CDR3 loop reads CASRGTGFGNTIYF. The CDR3 DNA follows: TGTGCCAGCAGAGGGACAGGGTTTGGAAACACCATATATTTT.

A few counts support this clone. The rearrangement links TRBV2 to TRBJ2-5; D is unresolved. Germline values: CDR1 SNHLY, CDR2 FYNNEI. V lost 4 bases to trimming and J lost 1 base, with 7 bases between them. The length of the CDR3 is 13 residues. The CDR3 DNA reads as TGTGCCAGCAGTGTAAACATCCAAGAGACCCAGTACTTC. Its translation is CASSVNIQETQYF. Full variable domain (rest looked up from reference TRBV2 and TRBJ2-5): EPEVTQTPSHQVTQMGQEVILRCVPISNHLYFYWYRQILGQKVEFLVSFYNNEISEKSEIFDDQFSVERPDGSNFTLKIRSTKLEDSAMYFCASSVNIQETQYFGPGTRLLVL.

This clone was counted many times. The CDR3 nucleotides are TGTGCCAGCAGCCAATCGATGGGGGCCGGTGGCTACACCTTC. Amino acid sequence: CASSQSMGAGGYTF. This rearrangement joins TRBV5-4 to TRBJ1-2; D is perhaps TRBD1 (6 bases). Trimming cost V 4 bases and J 7 bases, with 17 bases left between them. This CDR3 comprises 14 residues. CDR1 SGHNT and CDR2 YYREEE come from the germline V gene (reference sequence). Looking up the rest from reference TRBV5-4 and TRBJ1-2 gives the full variable domain: ETGVTQSPTHLIKTRGQQVTLRCSSQSGHNTVSWYQQALGQGPQFIFQYYREEENGRGNFPPRFSGLQFPNYSSELNVNALELDDSALYLCASSQSMGAGGYTFGSGTRLTVV.

This sequence joins TRBV5-5 and TRBJ1-6; no clear D. Deletions cut 4 bases from V and 7 bases from J, with 15 bases between. The CDR3 runs 15 residues. Germline V CDR1 and CDR2: SGHKS, YYEKEE (reference sequence). CDR3: CASSPWGGLNSPLHF. Written as DNA, the CDR3 is TGTGCCAGCAGCCCCTGGGGAGGCCTAAATTCACCCCTCCACTTT. The variable domain in full, with the rest retrieved from reference TRBV5-5 and TRBJ1-6, is DAGVTQSPTHLIKTRGQQVTLRCSPISGHKSVSWYQQVLGQGPQFIFQYYEKEERGRGNFPDRFSARQFPNYSSELNVNALLLGDSALYLCASSPWGGLNSPLHFGNGTRLTVT.

The chain employs TRBV6-5 and TRBJ2-7, with 7 bases lining up with TRBD1. Germline values: CDR1 MNHEY, CDR2 SVGAGI. The CDR3 has 14 residues. J was trimmed by 0 bases and V by 3 bases; bases with no gene match: 2. The CDR3 nucleotides read TGTGCCAGCAGTTATCGGGACAGCTCCTACGAGCAGTACTTC. Amino acid sequence: CASSYRDSSYEQYF.

This clone occurred once. The gene calls are TRBV6-2 or TRBV6-3 and TRBJ2-1; the D gene is possibly TRBD2 (6 bases). Germline V gene data show CDR1 as MNHEY and CDR2 as SVGEGT. There are 13 residues in the CDR3. Between the trimmed V and J ends, which lost 2 bases and 9 bases, there was a span of 11 bases. This CDR3 is CASSYVLLAEQFF. The CDR3 DNA sequence: TGTGCCAGCAGTTACGTTTTACTAGCTGAGCAGTTCTTC.

This CDR3 is CASSILAGAQETQYF. The CDR3 DNA is TGTGCCAGCAGCATTCTAGCGGGGGCCCAAGAGACCCAGTACTTC. This rearrangement joins TRBV7-9 to TRBJ2-5, with 10 nucleotides matching TRBD2. CDR1 is SEHNR, CDR2 FQNEAQ, per germline (reference sequence). The CDR3 totals 15 residues. V gave up 5 bases and J gave up 1 base; unmatched junction bases: 4.

The chain has TRBV18 and TRBJ1-5, with D unclear. The CDR3 loop spans 14 amino acids. CDR1 and CDR2 (germline): KGHSH, LQKENI. Between the trimmed V and J ends, which lost 3 bases and 7 bases, there was a span of 13 bases. The CDR3 loop reads CASSPGQEGQPQHF. In nucleotides, the CDR3 is TGTGCCAGCTCACCTGGCCAGGAGGGCCAGCCCCAGCATTTT.

The chain uses TRBV5-1 and TRBJ1-1, with D perhaps matching TRBD1 (5 bases). CDR1 and CDR2 from the germline V gene are SGHRS and YFSETQ. V was shortened by 3 bases and J by 2 bases, with 11 bases between the two germline ends. This CDR3 is 14 amino acids long. The CDR3 DNA sequence: TGCGCCAGCAGCTGGGGGGAGAGAAACACTGAAGCTTTCTTT. This gives the protein CASSWGERNTEAFF.

Only one count was recorded for this clone. The V gene is TRBV9, the J gene TRBJ1-3; D not resolved. Germline V gives CDR1 SGDLS, CDR2 YYNGEE. This CDR3 contains 15 residues. V lost 0 bases and J lost 1, with 8 bases in between. The chain's CDR3 is CASSVGWESGNTIYF. As DNA, the CDR3 is TGTGCCAGCAGCGTAGGTTGGGAGTCTGGAAACACCATATATTTT.

The chain combines TRBV24-1 with TRBJ2-5; 11 bases match TRBD2. The CDR3 is 16 residues long. Trimming removed 4 bases from V and 3 bases from J; junction bases left unmatched: 6. The germline V gene has CDR1 KGHDR and CDR2 SFDVKD. CDR3 sequence (DNA): TGTGCCACCAGTGACGTAGGGACTAGCGGAGAAGAGACCCAGTACTTC. The encoded protein is CATSDVGTSGEETQYF.

This rearrangement joins TRBV18 to TRBJ2-7; D unclear. The CDR3 sequence is 16 residues long. V lost 0 bases to trimming and J lost 1 base, with 13 bases between them. The germline CDR1 and CDR2 sequences are KGHSH and LQKENI. In DNA form, the CDR3 reads TGTGCCAGCTCACCACCGAGTATTTTCGGGTCCTACGAGCAGTACTTC. Translating gives CASSPPSIFGSYEQYF. The whole variable domain, remainder taken from reference TRBV18 and TRBJ2-7, is NAGVMQNPRHLVRRRGQEARLRCSPMKGHSHVYWYRQLPEEGLKFMVYLQKENIIDESGMPKERFSAEFPKEGPSILRIQQVVRGDSAAYFCASSPPSIFGSYEQYFGPGTRLTVT.

This chain joins TRBV14 and TRBJ2-7; 9 positions agree with TRBD1. The CDR3 totals 22 residues. The germline CDR1 and CDR2 sequences are SGHDN and FVKESK. Unmatched junction bases numbered 24, after V lost 3 bases and J lost 0 bases. Written as DNA, the CDR3 is TGTGCCAGCAGCCAGGCGCTACCCCGGGACAGGGTTCGTGTTTGGGGCTCCTACGAGCAGTACTTC. Translated, it gives CASSQALPRDRVRVWGSYEQYF.

The rearrangement links TRBV5-1 to TRBJ1-1; maybe TRBD1 (6 bases). Germline CDR1 and CDR2: SGHRS and YFSETQ. This CDR3 has 14 residues. Trimming took 4 bases from V and 1 from J, leaving 11 bases between them. The DNA of the CDR3 is TGCGCCAGCAGCCCGGGACACCCGAACACTGAAGCTTTCTTT. It is translated as CASSPGHPNTEAFF.

This clone turned up a few times. The chain combines TRBV27 with TRBJ1-1; tentatively, D is TRBD1 (5 bases). V lost 2 bases and J 1 base, leaving 8 bases between the germline ends. CDR1 is MNHEY, CDR2 SMNVEV, per germline (reference sequence). There are 14 residues in the CDR3. The CDR3 protein is CASSLGAKNTEAFF. CDR3 coding DNA: TGTGCCAGCAGTTTAGGGGCGAAGAACACTGAAGCTTTCTTT.